What follows is one T cell receptor beta chain and its context. Its recognized antigen is unknown. Base-call qualities are not available, and no considerably larger clone is one nucleotide away. The data originate from a study of T cell responses to AZD1222 COVID-19 vaccine (dated by TCRdb to the early 2020s). For the wider study: Because spike-specific TCR depth and breadth did not differ between the two schedules, AZD1222 recipients who got a second dose at roughly 4 weeks were pooled with those who got a second dose at roughly 12 weeks. A total of approximately 250 trial participants underwent TCR sequencing, of whom 200 to 220 had received two doses of AZD1222 and around 25 had received two doses of the MenACWY control vaccine. Trial participants were enrolled by age into subgroups of 18-55, 56-69 and 70-plus years, and roughly 150, 30 and 60 TCR-sequenced participants, respectively, were included in these subgroups. The investigation overall reported the following: In the small 56-69-year group, the increase in depth fell short of significance, most likely because of low power. Because no samples from the day 14 peak response were available, repertoires could be characterized only after the peak T cell response. Nearly half of unique spike-specific TCRs reportedly recognized epitopes outside regions mutated in the B.1.351 and B.1.1.7 variants. Most participants were white British and females outnumbered males, and the authors suggested that clonal diversity may have been underestimated. The whole spike protein was spanned by vaccine-associated CD4 TCRs, and dominant responses were seen in regions 160-218 and 743-854. After two AZD1222 doses, spike-specific TCR breadth and depth were significantly higher than at day 0 and than in MenACWY recipients. Conclusions about previously exposed vaccinees are limited because only six or seven AZD1222 recipients were SARS-CoV-2 seropositive at baseline.

The time point label corresponds to: baseline before first vaccination. Vaccinee samples were obtained from the UK trials COV001 and COV002, which included a single-blind randomized controlled phase 2/3 trial of AZD1222 (ChAdOx1 nCoV-19) in healthy adults. Trial participant PBMC samples were collected at day 0 and day 28 after the second dose for TCRbeta chain sequencing. Measured from the cysteine to the phenylalanine, the CDR3 is 14 residues long. Only CDR3 DNA is held: 42 bases, read in frame from base 1. CDR1 and CDR2 were assigned from the germline V gene as MNHEY and SVGEGT. V loses 6 bases of germline sequence and J loses 3 bases, and the interval between the two ends is 12 bases. The CDR3 regions of human TCRbeta chains were analyzed by immunosequencing. The paper's processing steps were these. TCRs in the repertoires were compared against a reference library of SARS-CoV-2-specific TCRs that had been generated with the MIRA antigen-specificity platform. Breadth was defined as the fraction of unique TCRs that were SARS-CoV-2-associated. Depth was defined as the fraction of total T cells that were SARS-CoV-2-associated. Using the MIRA data, each spike-specific TCR was mapped to the spike region that the TCR reacts to and placed in a CD4 or CD8 class. Log10-transformed breadth and depth values were compared by one-way ANOVA with Sidak's multiple comparisons tests. TCRdb obtained this table from immuneACCESS and retained in-frame rearrangements with V and J assigned. These tables miss some clones; where compared with another copy, unresolved V genes account for less than half of the shortfall, and the remainder is unexplained. V, J and clone size are taken as reported in that table, and D and trimming were inferred from the DNA itself. In all, the sample holds approximately 140,000 clones, and 93% of those were seen once. The ten largest clones capture roughly 5% of the sample.

The V and J segments used are TRBV6-2 or TRBV6-3 and TRBJ2-1, with TRBD1 perhaps the D gene, on 5 matching bases. The clonotype comes from an adult in good health. The specimen comprised peripheral blood, sampled on day 0 of AZD1222 vaccination. The DNA reads as follows: TGTGCCAGCAGCCACGGACAAATCTACAATGAGCAGTTCTTC. It codes for CASSHGQIYNEQFF.